Shown below are 23 T cell receptor beta chains from a single sample sequenced in a study of blood T cell repertoires in COVID-19. Only in-frame clones appear in the TCRdb table, and some are missing; sequencing was by immunoSEQ multiplex PCR. The table includes more than 25,000 clones, over 85% detected once. The material sequenced was peripheral blood. These TCRs come from a human donor with active COVID-19. The donor label of this sample is uncertain.

The chain couples TRBV3-1 (or the pseudogene TRBV3-2) to TRBJ2-5; D is unclear. Germline V gene data show CDR1 as LGHDT and CDR2 as YNNKEL (reference sequence). The CDR3 is 15 residues long. The V and J ends lost 1 base and 2 bases respectively, with 11 bases between them. CDR3 sequence (DNA): TGTGCCAGCAGCCAAGCCGGAGACGGTCAAGAGACCCAGTACTTC. Translation: CASSQAGDGQETQYF.

This chain joins TRBV4-2 and TRBJ1-5; unclear D gene. Per the germline V gene, CDR1 is LGHNA and CDR2 is YNFKEQ. The V end was cut by 4 bases, the J end by 6 bases, with 13 bases between. The CDR3 consists of 14 residues. In DNA, the CDR3 is TGTGCCAGCAGCCCCCCGGGAGGAGGTCAGCCCCAGCATTTT. It yields the protein CASSPPGGGQPQHF.

This sequence joins TRBV5-1 and TRBJ2-2, with 7 bases that match TRBD1. The CDR3 runs to 15 residues. Germline V gene lookup returns CDR1 SGHRS and CDR2 YFSETQ. Germline trimming cut 1 base from V and 5 bases from J; bases unmatched to any gene: 5. CDR3 sequence: CASSLLAGGTGELFF. The CDR3 DNA reads TGCGCCAGCAGCTTGTTGGCAGGGGGAACCGGGGAGCTGTTTTTT.

The genes are TRBV12-3 or TRBV12-4 and TRBJ1-1, with D unresolved. This CDR3 is 12 amino acids long. Trimming removed 5 bases at V and 4 bases at J, with 8 bases between. CDR3 sequence reads: CASSPLATEAFF. For the CDR3, the DNA is TGTGCCAGCAGTCCCCTGGCCACTGAAGCTTTCTTT.

Turning to this clone: This sample also contains other DNA sequences that code for the same CDR3. The V gene is TRBV11-2, the J gene TRBJ1-2, with a weak D call TRBD1 (5 bases). The CDR3 covers 14 residues. Germline CDR1 and CDR2: SGHAT and FQNNGV. Trimming took off 2 bases at V and 4 bases at J, with 11 bases between the two ends. The CDR3 DNA sequence: TGTGCCAGCAGCTTATTGGGGGGTGGCTATGGCTACACCTTC. Translated, it gives CASSLLGGGYGYTF.

The chain uses TRBV30 and TRBJ1-4; 8 nucleotides agree with TRBD1. This CDR3 has 14 residues. Per the germline V gene, CDR1 is GTSNPN and CDR2 is SVGIG (reference sequence). V lost 0 bases to trimming and J lost 8 bases; unmatched junction nucleotides: 5. The CDR3 loop reads CAWSVQGTGEKLFF. The CDR3 DNA is TGTGCCTGGAGTGTACAGGGGACAGGAGAAAAACTGTTTTTT.

In this sample, this clone turned up once. The chain links TRBV18 to TRBJ2-2, with D perhaps matching TRBD1 (6 bases). Trimming pared 3 bases from V and 1 base from J, leaving 9 bases between. The CDR3 has 15 amino acids. The V gene's germline CDR1 is KGHSH and CDR2 LQKENI. CDR3: CASSPRQENTGELFF. CDR3 sequence (DNA): TGTGCCAGCTCACCGAGACAGGAGAACACCGGGGAGCTGTTTTTT. The entire variable domain, with the rest obtained from reference TRBV18 and TRBJ2-2, is as follows: NAGVMQNPRHLVRRRGQEARLRCSPMKGHSHVYWYRQLPEEGLKFMVYLQKENIIDESGMPKERFSAEFPKEGPSILRIQQVVRGDSAAYFCASSPRQENTGELFFGEGSRLTVL.

In nucleotides, the CDR3 is TGTGCCAGCAGCTTGGGGACTAGCGGCGCTGAGCAGTTCTTC. Encoded protein: CASSLGTSGAEQFF. The V and J genes are TRBV5-6 and TRBJ2-1, with TRBD2 matching over 10 bases. Trimming took 0 bases from V and 9 from J; bases not matched to a gene: 3. The CDR3 runs 14 residues. The germline V gene encodes CDR1 SGHDT and CDR2 YYEEEE.

The chain joins TRBV30 to TRBJ2-1; 10 nucleotides align to TRBD1. The germline CDR1 and CDR2 sequences are GTSNPN and SVGIG (reference sequence). J was trimmed by 8 bases and V by 3 bases; bases with no gene match: 7. CDR3 size: 14 residues. CDR3 in DNA: TGTGCCTGGAGCCGGGACAGGGGTTTGTATGAGCAGTTCTTC. Its protein product is CAWSRDRGLYEQFF.

The chain employs TRBV5-6 and TRBJ2-1, with TRBD2 matching 11 bases. The CDR3 is 16 amino acids. The ends lost 2 bases at V and 7 bases at J; junction bases unmatched: 8. CDR1 and CDR2 (germline): SGHDT, YYEEEE. CDR3 loop: CASSLVPGLAANEQFF. CDR3 coding DNA: TGTGCCAGCAGCTTAGTTCCGGGACTAGCGGCAAATGAGCAGTTCTTC.

This chain joins TRBV27 and TRBJ1-1, with TRBD1 matching over 7 bases. V dropped 5 bases and J dropped 0; count of bases not matched to a gene: 6. Germline loops: CDR1 MNHEY, CDR2 SMNVEV (reference sequence). CDR3 length: 15 residues. CDR3 sequence: CASSPLGQMNTEAFF. The DNA of the CDR3 is TGTGCCAGCAGTCCCTTGGGACAGATGAACACTGAAGCTTTCTTT.

V is TRBV6-2 or TRBV6-3 and J is TRBJ2-4, with a possible D match to TRBD2 (7 bases). The germline V gene encodes CDR1 MNHEY and CDR2 SVGEGT. Trimming took off 3 bases at V and 1 base at J, with 10 bases between the two ends. This CDR3 is 15 amino acids long. CDR3 in DNA: TGTGCCAGCAGTTATGAGGGGGGGGCCAAAAACATTCAGTACTTC. Translating it yields CASSYEGGAKNIQYF.

This rearrangement joins TRBV27 to TRBJ2-5; 8 bases map to TRBD2. V was clipped by 5 bases and J by 4 bases; unmatched bases: 6. The CDR3 extends over 14 amino acids. The germline V gene has CDR1 MNHEY and CDR2 SMNVEV (reference sequence). In nucleotides, the CDR3 is TGTGCCAGCAGTACTGCGACTAGCGCAGAGACCCAGTACTTC. This codes for CASSTATSAETQYF.

This chain's CDR3 is CASSFRGRGNQPQHF. The CDR3 DNA reads TGTGCCAGCAGTTTTCGGGGGAGGGGCAATCAGCCCCAGCATTTT. The chain links TRBV28 to TRBJ1-5; D may be TRBD1 (5 bases). CDR3 length equals 15 residues. Deletions cut 3 bases from V and 2 bases from J, with 11 bases between. The germline V gene has CDR1 MDHEN and CDR2 SYDVKM.

V gene TRBV24-1 combines with J gene TRBJ2-3; possibly TRBD2 for D (7 bases). The length of the CDR3 is 15 residues. V lost 6 bases and J lost 0, with 12 bases in between. Germline V gene sequence: CDR1 KGHDR, CDR2 SFDVKD. In DNA form, the CDR3 reads TGTGCCACCAGTAGGGGGACTATAAGCACAGATACGCAGTATTTT. Protein: CATSRGTISTDTQYF.

V is TRBV7-6 and J is TRBJ2-3; perhaps TRBD2 as D (6 bases). Deletions cut 3 bases from V and 2 bases from J, with 9 bases between. The CDR3 runs 14 residues. In germline, CDR1 is SGHVS, CDR2 FNYEAQ. CDR3 coding DNA: TGTGCCAGCAGCTTGGGGGAGGCCACAGATACGCAGTATTTT. This codes for CASSLGEATDTQYF.

The CDR3 sequence: CASSFASGRGEETQYF. Here the CDR3 DNA reads TGTGCCAGCAGCTTCGCTAGCGGGCGGGGTGAAGAGACCCAGTACTTC. This chain uses TRBV5-4 with TRBJ2-5, with 8 positions matching TRBD2. The trim removed 2 bases at V and 3 bases at J, leaving 9 bases unmatched. The CDR3 sequence is 16 residues long. Germline CDR1 and CDR2: SGHNT and YYREEE (reference sequence). Full variable domain (outside the CDR3, taken from reference TRBV5-4 and TRBJ2-5): ETGVTQSPTHLIKTRGQQVTLRCSSQSGHNTVSWYQQALGQGPQFIFQYYREEENGRGNFPPRFSGLQFPNYSSELNVNALELDDSALYLCASSFASGRGEETQYFGPGTRLLVL.

The chain uses TRBV11-2 and TRBJ2-3, with TRBD1 as a possible D gene (5 bases). CDR1 SGHAT and CDR2 FQNNGV come from the germline V gene. The length of the CDR3 is 15 residues. V was clipped by 0 bases and J by 0 bases, with 7 bases between them. CDR3 sequence reads: CASSLDRASTDTQYF. CDR3 coding DNA: TGTGCCAGCAGCTTAGACAGGGCTAGCACAGATACGCAGTATTTT.

The J gene is TRBJ1-2, the V gene TRBV5-1; no firm D call. V dropped 4 bases and J dropped 7 bases, with 8 bases sitting between them. Germline V gene lookup returns CDR1 SGHRS and CDR2 YFSETQ. CDR3 length: 11 residues. CDR3 DNA: TGCGCCAGCAGCAGCAACAGTGGCTACACCTTC. It is translated as CASSSNSGYTF. Complete variable domain (other parts from reference TRBV5-1 and TRBJ1-2): KAGVTQTPRYLIKTRGQQVTLSCSPISGHRSVSWYQQTPGQGLQFLFEYFSETQRNKGNFPGRFSGRQFSNSRSEMNVSTLELGDSALYLCASSSNSGYTFGSGTRLTVV.

The rearrangement links TRBV5-6 to TRBJ2-2, with 9 positions matching TRBD1. The CDR3 covers 16 residues. Germline lookup yields CDR1 SGHDT and CDR2 YYEEEE. V trimming: 0 bases; J trimming: 7 bases; junction bases outside the gene matches: 7. Here the CDR3 DNA reads TGTGCCAGCAGCTTGGACAGGGGGCGCCTTGGCGGGGAGCTGTTTTTT. Protein product: CASSLDRGRLGGELFF.

This chain links TRBV6-6 with TRBJ2-1, with 11 bases fitting TRBD1. This CDR3 contains 15 residues. V was clipped by 0 bases and J by 10 bases; unmatched bases: 5. From germline, CDR1 is MNHNY and CDR2 SVGAGI (reference sequence). Written as DNA, the CDR3 is TGTGCCAGCAGTTACTCCGGGACAGGGGGTGGGGAGCAGTTCTTC. Translating gives CASSYSGTGGGEQFF.

V usage is TRBV3-1 (or the pseudogene TRBV3-2) and J usage is TRBJ1-2; maybe TRBD1 (6 bases). CDR1 is LGHDT, CDR2 YNNKEL, per germline (reference sequence). The V end lost 7 bases, the J end lost 5 bases, and 20 bases lay between the germline ends. This CDR3 has 15 amino acids. The CDR3 sequence: CASTPRGRGEYGYTF. The CDR3 nucleotides read TGTGCCAGCACCCCACGGGGCAGGGGTGAGTATGGCTACACCTTC.

The CDR3 nucleotides read TGTGCCTGGAAGGCCCGGGGGGCCCTTGACACTGAAGCTTTCTTT. It codes for CAWKARGALDTEAFF. The genes are TRBV30 and TRBJ1-1; a weak D match, TRBD1 (6 bases). Trimming left V 4 bases short and J 3 bases short, with 18 bases between. The CDR3 has 15 amino acids. Germline-derived CDR1 and CDR2 are GTSNPN and SVGIG (reference sequence).